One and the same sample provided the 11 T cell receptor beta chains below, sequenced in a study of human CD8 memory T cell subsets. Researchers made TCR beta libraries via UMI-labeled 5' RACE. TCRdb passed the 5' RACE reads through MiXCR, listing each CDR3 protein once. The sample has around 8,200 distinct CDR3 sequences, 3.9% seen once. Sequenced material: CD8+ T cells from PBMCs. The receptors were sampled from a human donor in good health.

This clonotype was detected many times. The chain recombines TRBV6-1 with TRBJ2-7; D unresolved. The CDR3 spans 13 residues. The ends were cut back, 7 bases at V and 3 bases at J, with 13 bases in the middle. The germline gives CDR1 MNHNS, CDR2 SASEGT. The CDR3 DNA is TGTGCCAGCACCGCCGACACCTACTACGAGCAGTACTTC. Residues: CASTADTYYEQYF.

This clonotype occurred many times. DNA for the CDR3: TGTGCCAGCAGCCCGACCGGGACAGCTCTCTATGGCTACACCTTC. This codes for CASSPTGTALYGYTF. This chain uses TRBV7-9 with TRBJ1-2, with TRBD1 identical over 7 bases. With V trimmed by 5 bases and J by 4 bases, 10 bases remained unmatched. The CDR3 has 15 residues. CDR1 and CDR2 (germline): SEHNR, FQNEAQ (reference sequence).

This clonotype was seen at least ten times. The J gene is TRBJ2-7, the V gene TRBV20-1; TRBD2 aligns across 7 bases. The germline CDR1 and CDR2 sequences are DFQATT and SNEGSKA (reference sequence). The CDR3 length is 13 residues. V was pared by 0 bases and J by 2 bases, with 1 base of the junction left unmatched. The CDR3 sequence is CSARDLAAYEQYF. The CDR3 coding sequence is TGCAGTGCTAGAGATCTAGCGGCCTACGAGCAGTACTTC.

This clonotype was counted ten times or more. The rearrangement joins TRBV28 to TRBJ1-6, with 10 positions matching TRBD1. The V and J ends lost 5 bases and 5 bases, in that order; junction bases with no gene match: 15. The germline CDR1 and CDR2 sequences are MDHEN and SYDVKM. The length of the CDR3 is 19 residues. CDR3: CASSLPLPTGGEDNSPLHF. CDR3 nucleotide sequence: TGTGCCAGCAGTCTGCCTCTCCCGACAGGGGGCGAGGATAATTCACCCCTCCACTTT.

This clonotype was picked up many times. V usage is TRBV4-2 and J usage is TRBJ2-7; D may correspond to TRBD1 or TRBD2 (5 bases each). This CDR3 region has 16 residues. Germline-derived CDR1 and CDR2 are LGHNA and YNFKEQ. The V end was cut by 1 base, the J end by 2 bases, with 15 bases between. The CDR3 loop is CASSQADRDGTYEQYF. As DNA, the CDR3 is TGTGCCAGCAGCCAAGCAGACCGGGACGGGACCTACGAGCAGTACTTC.

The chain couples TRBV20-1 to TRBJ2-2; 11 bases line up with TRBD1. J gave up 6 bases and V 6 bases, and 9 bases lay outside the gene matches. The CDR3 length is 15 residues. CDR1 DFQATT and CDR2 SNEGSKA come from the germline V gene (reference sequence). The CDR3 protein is CSAPGQGAVAGELFF. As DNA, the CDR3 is TGCAGTGCGCCTGGACAGGGGGCAGTAGCCGGGGAGCTGTTTTTT.

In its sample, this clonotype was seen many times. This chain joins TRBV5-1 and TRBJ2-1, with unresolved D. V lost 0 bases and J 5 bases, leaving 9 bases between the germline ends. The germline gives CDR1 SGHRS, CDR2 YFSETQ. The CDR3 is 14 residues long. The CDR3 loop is CASSLGDKHNEQFF. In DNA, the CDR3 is TGCGCCAGCAGCTTGGGTGACAAGCACAATGAGCAGTTCTTC.

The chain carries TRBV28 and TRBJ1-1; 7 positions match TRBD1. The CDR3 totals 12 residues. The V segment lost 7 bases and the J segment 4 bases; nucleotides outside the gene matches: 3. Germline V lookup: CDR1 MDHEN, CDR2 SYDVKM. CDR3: CASIAGGTEAFF. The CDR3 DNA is TGTGCCAGCATAGCAGGGGGCACTGAAGCTTTCTTT.

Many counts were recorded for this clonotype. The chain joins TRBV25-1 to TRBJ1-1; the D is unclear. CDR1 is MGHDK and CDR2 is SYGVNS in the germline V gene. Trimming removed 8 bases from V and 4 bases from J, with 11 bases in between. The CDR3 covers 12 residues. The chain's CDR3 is CASGLGSTEAFF. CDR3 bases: TGTGCCAGCGGACTCGGGTCCACTGAAGCTTTCTTT. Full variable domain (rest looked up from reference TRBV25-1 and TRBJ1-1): EADIYQTPRYLVIGTGKKITLECSQTMGHDKMYWYQQDPGMELHLIHYSYGVNSTEKGDLSSESTVSRIRTEHFPLTLESARPSHTSQYLCASGLGSTEAFFGQGTRLTVV.

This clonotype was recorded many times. The CDR3 DNA sequence: TGTGCCAGCACCGCTAACCACAAGCGGGAGCCTCCCTACGAGCAGTACTTC. This translates into CASTANHKREPPYEQYF. The chain carries TRBV6-2 or TRBV6-3 and TRBJ2-7; TRBD2 matches 8 bases. This CDR3 region has 17 residues. V dropped 7 bases and J dropped 2; count of bases not matched to a gene: 16. The V gene's germline CDR1 is MNHEY and CDR2 SVGEGT.

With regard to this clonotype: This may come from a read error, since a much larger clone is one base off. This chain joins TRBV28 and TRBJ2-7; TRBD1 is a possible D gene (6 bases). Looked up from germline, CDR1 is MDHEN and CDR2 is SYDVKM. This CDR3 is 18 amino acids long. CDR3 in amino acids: CGSSLLGASSGVEYEQYF. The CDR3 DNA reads TGTGGCAGCAGTTTATTGGGGGCGAGTTCAGGAGTGGAGTACGAGCAGTACTTC.